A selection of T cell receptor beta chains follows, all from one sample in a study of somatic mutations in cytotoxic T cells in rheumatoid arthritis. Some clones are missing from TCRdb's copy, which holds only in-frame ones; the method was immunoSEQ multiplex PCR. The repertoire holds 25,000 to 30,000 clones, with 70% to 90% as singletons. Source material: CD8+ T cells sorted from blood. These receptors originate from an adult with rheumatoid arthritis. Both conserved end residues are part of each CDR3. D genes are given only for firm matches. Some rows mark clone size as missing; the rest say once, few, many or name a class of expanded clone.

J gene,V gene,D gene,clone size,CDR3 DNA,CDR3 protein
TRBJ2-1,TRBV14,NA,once,TGTGCCAGCAGCCAAGATGGCTGGGCGCAGTTCTTC,CASSQDGWAQFF
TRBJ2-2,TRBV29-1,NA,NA,TGCAGCGTTGGGGGACTTTCCCAAAAGGACACCGGGGAGCTGTTTTTT,CSVGGLSQKDTGELFF
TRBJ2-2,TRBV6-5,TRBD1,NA,TGTGCCAGCAACAACGGACAGGGGAGGACCGGGGAGCTGTTTTTT,CASNNGQGRTGELFF
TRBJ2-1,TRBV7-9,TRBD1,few,TGTGCCAGCAGCCACTCCGGGACAGATGAGTTCTTC,CASSHSGTDEFF
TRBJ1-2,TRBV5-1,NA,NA,TGCGCCAGCAGCTTGCCCTCCGACGGACCCTATGGCTACACCTTC,CASSLPSDGPYGYTF
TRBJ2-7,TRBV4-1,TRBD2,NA,TGCGCCAGCAGCCAGAGACTAGCGGGATCGGACGAGCAGTACTTC,CASSQRLAGSDEQYF
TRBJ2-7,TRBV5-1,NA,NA,TGCGCCAGCAGCTTACAGGGAAGGGACGAGCAGTACTTC,CASSLQGRDEQYF
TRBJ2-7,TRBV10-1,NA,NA,TGCGCCAGCAGGCGCGAGCAGTACTTC,CASRREQYF
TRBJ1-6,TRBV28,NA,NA,TGTGCCAGCAGTTTAGATTGGCAATATAATTCACCCCTCCACTTT,CASSLDWQYNSPLHF
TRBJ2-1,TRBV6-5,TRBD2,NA,TGTGCCAGCACCGAGGGGACTAGCGGGCGGGCGCAGTTCTTC,CASTEGTSGRAQFF
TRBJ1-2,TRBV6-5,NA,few,TGTGCCAGCAGTTACGGAATCTCAGGGAACTACACCTTC,CASSYGISGNYTF
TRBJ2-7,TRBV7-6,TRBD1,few,TGTGCCAGCAGCTTCCACGGACAGGGCTACGAGCAGTACTTC,CASSFHGQGYEQYF
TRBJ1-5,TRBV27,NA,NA,TGTGCCAGCAGTTTAAGGGGCGGCAATCAGCCCCAGCATTTT,CASSLRGGNQPQHF
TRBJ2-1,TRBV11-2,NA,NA,TGTGCCAGCAGCTTGGTAGCGCTTAGCTCCTACAATGAGCAGTTCTTC,CASSLVALSSYNEQFF
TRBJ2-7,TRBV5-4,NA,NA,TGTGCCAGCAGCACGACCGGGACGCACTCCTACGAGCAGTACTTC,CASSTTGTHSYEQYF
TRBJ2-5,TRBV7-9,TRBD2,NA,TGTGCCAGCAGACCTGGGACTAGCGGAGAGACCCAGTACTTC,CASRPGTSGETQYF
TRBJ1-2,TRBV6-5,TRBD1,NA,TGTGCCAGCAGTCCCACAGGGGGCTCTAACTATGGCTACACCTTC,CASSPTGGSNYGYTF
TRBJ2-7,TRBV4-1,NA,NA,TGCGCCAGCAGCCAGGGGGGCGCGGGTTACGAGCAGTACTTC,CASSQGGAGYEQYF
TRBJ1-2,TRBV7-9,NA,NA,TGTGCCAGCAGCTTCGACAGGGGCTACACCTTC,CASSFDRGYTF
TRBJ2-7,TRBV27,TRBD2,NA,TGTGCCAGCAGTTCGCTGTCGGGGGGGCTCGAGCAGTACTTC,CASSSLSGGLEQYF
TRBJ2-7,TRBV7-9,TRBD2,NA,TGTGCCAGCATCCCGCGGGAGAGGTCCTACGAGCAGTACTTC,CASIPRERSYEQYF
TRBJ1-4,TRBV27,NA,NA,TGTGCCACCGGGACGGGGAATGAAAAACTGTTTTTT,CATGTGNEKLFF
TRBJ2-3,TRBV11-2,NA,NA,TGTGCCAGCAGCTTAGAAGGGTCAGGGCTAAGGGGGGGGACAGATACGCAGTATTTT,CASSLEGSGLRGGTDTQYF
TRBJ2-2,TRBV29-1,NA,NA,TGCAGCGTTGAGCGCTCGAACACCGGGGAGCTGTTTTTT,CSVERSNTGELFF
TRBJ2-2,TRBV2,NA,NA,TGTGCCAGCACAGAGGCCGGCGGGGAGCTGTTTTTT,CASTEAGGELFF
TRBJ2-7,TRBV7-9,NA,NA,TGTGCCAGCAGCTTACCGGCCGGGTACGAGCAGTACTTC,CASSLPAGYEQYF
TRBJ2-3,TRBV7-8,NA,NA,TGTGCCAGCAGCTCGGGTATTGATACGCAGTATTTT,CASSSGIDTQYF
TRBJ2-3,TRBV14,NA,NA,TGTGCCAGCAGCCACCCGCCTCCGGAAGGGACAGATACGCAGTATTTT,CASSHPPPEGTDTQYF
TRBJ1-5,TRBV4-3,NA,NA,TGCGCCAGCAGCCAAGATCAGGCGACGCCCCAGCATTTT,CASSQDQATPQHF
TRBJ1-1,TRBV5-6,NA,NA,TGTGCCAGCAGCTTGGGGCACCGTTCGGGGATGAACACTGAAGCTTTCTTT,CASSLGHRSGMNTEAFF
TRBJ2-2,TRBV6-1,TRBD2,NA,TGTGCCAGCAGTGAAACGGGACTAGCGGCTCTTAAGCTGTTTTTT,CASSETGLAALKLFF
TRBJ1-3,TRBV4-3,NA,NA,TGCGCCAGCAGCCAAGAGACGCCCCCGACCGGAAACACCATATATTTT,CASSQETPPTGNTIYF
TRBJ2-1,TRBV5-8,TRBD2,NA,TGTGCCAGCGGACTAGCGGGGTTCTACAATGAGCAGTTCTTC,CASGLAGFYNEQFF
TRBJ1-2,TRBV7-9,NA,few,TGTGCCAGCAGCTTAGCGGGAGGGTACGGCTACACCTTC,CASSLAGGYGYTF
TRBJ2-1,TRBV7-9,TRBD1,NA,TGTGCCAGCAGCTTGGGACAGGGGTTCCATAATGAGCAGTTCTTC,CASSLGQGFHNEQFF
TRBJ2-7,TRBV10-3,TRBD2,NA,TGTGCCATCTCTAGCGGGAGTTCTTACGAGCAGTACTTC,CAISSGSSYEQYF
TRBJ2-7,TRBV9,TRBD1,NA,TGTGCCAGCAGCGGCGGACAGGGGTTGTTAATCGAGCAGTACTTC,CASSGGQGLLIEQYF
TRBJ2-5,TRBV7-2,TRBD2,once,TGTGCCAGCAGCTTATATGGGGCTAGCGGGGGGTCGGAGACCCAGTACTTC,CASSLYGASGGSETQYF
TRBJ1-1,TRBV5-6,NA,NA,TGTGCCAGCAGCTTGTTCCGTAGCACTGAAGCTTTCTTT,CASSLFRSTEAFF
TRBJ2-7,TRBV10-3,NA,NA,TGTGCCATCAGTGAGGTGAGCTCCTACGAGCAGTACTTC,CAISEVSSYEQYF
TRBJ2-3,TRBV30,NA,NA,TGTGCCTGGAGTGTCCGGGGGCCGCAGTATTTT,CAWSVRGPQYF
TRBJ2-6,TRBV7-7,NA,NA,TGTGCCAGCAGCCCATTGGATATGCCACAAAGTCGGGCCAACGTCCTGACTTTC,CASSPLDMPQSRANVLTF
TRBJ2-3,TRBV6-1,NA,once,TGTGCCAGCAGTGAAGATCGGGCGGGTGAAGATACGCAGTATTTT,CASSEDRAGEDTQYF
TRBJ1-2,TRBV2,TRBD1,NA,TGTGCCAGCAGTGAAGGGACAGGGACTGTCTACACCTTC,CASSEGTGTVYTF
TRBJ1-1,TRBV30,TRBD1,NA,TGTGCCTGGAGTGTAAGTTGGGACAGCGTAAACACTGAAGCTTTCTTT,CAWSVSWDSVNTEAFF
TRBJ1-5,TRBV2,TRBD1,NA,TGTGCCAGCAGTGAGCCGGACAGGGAGGCTCAGCCCCAGCATTTT,CASSEPDREAQPQHF
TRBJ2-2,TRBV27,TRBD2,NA,TGTGCCAGTAGAGTGGGACTAGCGGCCGGGGAGCTGTTTTTT,CASRVGLAAGELFF
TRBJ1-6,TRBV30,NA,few,TGTGCCTGGACCACTTGGGACCGGGCGAACTCTTCACCCCTCCACTTT,CAWTTWDRANSSPLHF
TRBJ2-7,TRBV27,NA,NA,TGTGCCAGCAGTTTTAGTGGGAGACCTTCCTACGAGCAGTACTTC,CASSFSGRPSYEQYF